This is a list of T cell receptor beta chains from one sample in a study of neurological immune-mediated disorders. One entry per CDR3 protein, called by TCRdb with MiXCR from the 5' RACE reads. The sample includes 47,000 or so distinct CDR3 sequences, less than 12% of them seen just once. Sequences were obtained from PBMCs. Every receptor here comes from a woman aged 40-49 years in good health. CDR3s include the opening cysteine and the closing phenylalanine or tryptophan. Clone size, where shown, is once, few, many, or a class for clones that have expanded.

V gene	J gene	clone size	CDR3 protein
TRBV7-2	TRBJ2-3	many	CASSWGGGTDTQYF
TRBV29-1	TRBJ1-1	many	CSVERQTNTEAFF
TRBV6-2/TRBV6-3	TRBJ1-1	many	CASSYSAGLSTEAFF
TRBV7-2	TRBJ1-1	many	CASSEGWVDTEAFF
TRBV5-6	TRBJ1-1	NA	CASSLWGRVAEAFF
TRBV3-1	TRBJ1-1	many	CASSPWRANTEAFF
TRBV3-1	TRBJ1-1	NA	CASSFDQGTEAFF
TRBV4-3	TRBJ2-3	many	CASSQVVLGTGEDTQYF
TRBV5-1	TRBJ2-1	many	CASNLAGDYNEQFF
TRBV7-2	TRBJ2-2	many	CASSSDTNTGELFF
TRBV24-1	TRBJ1-5	many	CATSDSQIDQPQHF
TRBV6-1	TRBJ2-2	many	CASSEAQGWELFF
TRBV2	TRBJ2-7	many	CASSQGLSVEQYF
TRBV24-1	TRBJ2-1	many	CATSASGASYNEQFF
TRBV7-2	TRBJ2-5	many	CASSSGPGETQYF
TRBV7-2	TRBJ2-1	once	CAISPYPAQAFPYNEQFF
TRBV7-2	TRBJ2-7	many	CASSLDGTSGIYEQYF
TRBV5-1	TRBJ1-1	many	CASRIAAGANTEAFF
TRBV6-1	TRBJ2-7	many	CASSRDHYEQYF
TRBV20-1	TRBJ2-2	many	CSANRAGSNTGELFF
TRBV25-1	TRBJ2-5	many	CASSERTGVQTQYF
TRBV6-6	TRBJ2-2	NA	CASSSTGKGGPGELFF
TRBV10-3	TRBJ2-7	many	CAIQDGTGPYEQYF
TRBV6-4	TRBJ2-2	many	CASSDHSDTGELFF
TRBV5-1	TRBJ1-1	many	CASSLGAGLEEAFF
TRBV4-3	TRBJ1-1	many	CASSQAGGLAFF
TRBV6-1	TRBJ1-6	many	CASSEQGPNSPLHF
TRBV15	TRBJ1-2	many	CATSRDNPLGHIYGYTF
TRBV5-1	TRBJ1-1	many	CASTDPGVGNTEAFF
TRBV5-6	TRBJ1-1	many	CASSLGGGRNTEAFF
TRBV2	TRBJ1-5	many	CASTYDRNQPQHF
TRBV6-2/TRBV6-3	TRBJ1-5	many	CASSRGIRDRGHF
TRBV7-2	TRBJ2-6	many	CASSLAHFSGANVLTF
TRBV5-1	TRBJ1-1	many	CASSSDYLGTEAFF
TRBV6-2/TRBV6-3	TRBJ1-1	many	CASTPPGRRPPEAFF
TRBV24-1	TRBJ2-3	many	CATSDLSDTQYF
TRBV2	TRBJ1-5	NA	CASRGTANHLPQHF
TRBV27	TRBJ2-2	many	CASRLSWNTGELFF
TRBV7-3	TRBJ2-7	many	CASSSGDRVEQYF
TRBV12-3/TRBV12-4	TRBJ1-1	NA	CASSHRGHTEAFF
TRBV5-5	TRBJ1-1	NA	CASSLSAYRTNTEAFF
TRBV20-1	TRBJ2-3	many	CSASGDRGFGDTQYF
TRBV5-8	TRBJ2-3	few	CASSLLAGLTDTQYF
TRBV15	TRBJ2-2	many	CATSRGRNTGELFF